Following are 5 T cell receptor beta chains from one sample sequenced in a study of cytomegalovirus exposure and HLA in healthy donors. PCR used 60 Vbeta primers and 13 Jbeta primers. Method: immunoSEQ multiplex PCR; TCRdb's copy keeps in-frame clones and lacks some. The table includes some 220,000 clones, about three quarters detected once. Sequencing used PBMCs. These receptors all stem from a woman aged 60-75 years in good health and CMV-seropositive.

The chain carries TRBV5-8 and TRBJ1-4, with TRBD1 matching 9 bases. CDR1 and CDR2 (germline): SGHTS, YDEGEE. Unmatched junction bases numbered 3, after V lost 3 bases and J lost 6 bases. This CDR3 contains 14 residues. The CDR3 reads CASSWGTGYEKLFF. The CDR3 nucleotides are TGTGCCAGCAGCTGGGGGACAGGGTATGAAAAACTGTTTTTT.

This chain uses TRBV28 with TRBJ2-1; 10 bases fit TRBD2. The CDR3 is 15 residues long. The germline gives CDR1 MDHEN, CDR2 SYDVKM. V lost 5 bases, J lost 8 bases, and 9 bases stayed unmatched. Here the CDR3 DNA reads TGTGCCAGCAGTGCATTCGGGGGACTAGCGTATGAGCAGTTCTTC. As protein: CASSAFGGLAYEQFF.

This chain links TRBV7-9 with TRBJ2-3; the D gene is possibly TRBD2 (6 bases). The CDR3 sequence is 15 residues long. The V end was cut by 2 bases, the J end by 5 bases, with 14 bases between. Germline CDR1 reads SEHNR; CDR2 reads FQNEAQ (reference sequence). This chain's CDR3 is CASSLLARGEDTQYF. CDR3 DNA sequence: TGTGCCAGCAGCTTACTAGCGAGGGGTGAAGATACGCAGTATTTT.

The chain employs TRBV30 and TRBJ2-2; 7 bases align to TRBD1. Germline V gene lookup returns CDR1 GTSNPN and CDR2 SVGIG (reference sequence). Germline trimming cut 5 bases from V and 4 bases from J; bases unmatched to any gene: 4. This CDR3 contains 13 residues. CDR3 region: CAWDRAATGELFF. DNA for the CDR3: TGTGCCTGGGACAGGGCGGCCACCGGGGAGCTGTTTTTT.

The V call is TRBV11-2, the J call TRBJ2-7; 9 nucleotides match TRBD2. V lost 0 bases, J lost 2 bases, and 11 bases stayed unmatched. The CDR3 is made up of 18 amino acids. The germline CDR1 and CDR2 sequences are SGHAT and FQNNGV. The CDR3 region has the DNA TGTGCCAGCAGCTTAGACGGTTTCAGGACTAGCGTCACCTACGAGCAGTACTTC. Protein sequence: CASSLDGFRTSVTYEQYF.